This T cell receptor beta chain was recorded in a study of cytomegalovirus exposure and HLA in healthy donors. As concerns this clone: The antigen is undetermined. The germline gene is not matched at one end of the junction; a read error may be the cause.

The study's findings and limits: Based on reports, TCR beta sequences accurately predicted HLA-A and HLA-B alleles for most subjects. Productive status was seen about 87% or about 30% of the time for most TCR beta V segments in an earlier analysis. Analyzed later, association rates of TCRs varied across HLA loci, with DRB1 most and HLA-C fewest.

The PCR had 60 Vbeta and 13 Jbeta primers. Data came from immunoSEQ multiplex PCR; TCRdb stores just in-frame clones and leaves some out. The repertoire consists of about 130,000 clones, with 73% occurring once and the leading ten covering approximately 2%. The CDR3 covers 20 residues. CDR1 is SSHAT, CDR2 FNYEAQ, per germline (reference sequence). The sequenced sample was PBMCs. The V and J genes are TRBV7-7 and TRBJ1-2; TRBD1 agrees at 7 bases. The TCR originated in a woman aged 40-49 years in good health and CMV-seropositive. CDR3 nucleotide sequence: TGTGCTAGCAGCTTATTCTGGCCGGACAGGTGGACGTGGGCTAACTATGGCTACACCTTC. Translated, it gives CASSLFWPDRWTWANYGYTF. Complete variable domain (other parts from reference TRBV7-7 and TRBJ1-2): GAGVSQSPRYKVTKRGQDVTLRCDPISSHATLYWYQQALGQGPEFLTYFNYEAQPDKSGLPSDRFSAERPEGSISTLTIQRTEQRDSAMYRCASSLFWPDRWTWANYGYTFGSGTRLTVV.